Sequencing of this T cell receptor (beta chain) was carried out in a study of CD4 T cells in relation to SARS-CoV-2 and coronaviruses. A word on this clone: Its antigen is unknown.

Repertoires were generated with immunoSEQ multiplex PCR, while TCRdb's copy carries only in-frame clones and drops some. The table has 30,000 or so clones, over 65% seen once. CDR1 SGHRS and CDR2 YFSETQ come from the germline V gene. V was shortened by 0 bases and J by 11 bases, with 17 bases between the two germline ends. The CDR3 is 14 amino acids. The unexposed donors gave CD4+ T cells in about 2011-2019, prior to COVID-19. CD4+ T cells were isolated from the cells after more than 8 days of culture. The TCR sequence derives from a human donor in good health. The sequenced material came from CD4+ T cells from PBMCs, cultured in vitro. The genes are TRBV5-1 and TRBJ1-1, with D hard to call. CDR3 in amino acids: CASSLAHSDAVAFF. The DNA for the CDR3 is TGCGCCAGCAGCTTGGCGCATTCCGACGCGGTGGCTTTCTTT.